In this sample, the clone carrying this T cell receptor beta chain turned up many times. This entry comes from a study of Graves' ophthalmopathy and Graves' hyperthyroidism. For repertoire sequencing, the TCR beta CDR3 regions were amplified from RNA transcripts. Second-round multiplex PCR came after first-round RT-PCR with HTBI primers. TCRdb re-derived calls from the multiplex PCR reads in MiXCR, one entry per CDR3 protein. The repertoire consists of a few hundred thousand distinct CDR3 sequences, with about 18% occurring once and the leading ten covering 2% to 2.5%. V shed 2 bases, J shed 2 bases, and the junction held 5 bases outside the gene matches. Germline V lookup: CDR1 LGHNA, CDR2 YNFKEQ. The CDR3 runs 15 residues.

The sequenced material came from peripheral blood. J is TRBJ2-7 and V is TRBV4-2; 8 bases align to TRBD2. This sequence originates from an adult woman with stable Graves' hyperthyroidism. CDR3 sequence reads: CASSQTIAGPYEQYF. The CDR3 DNA reads as TGTGCCAGCAGCCAAACAATAGCGGGACCCTACGAGCAGTACTTC.